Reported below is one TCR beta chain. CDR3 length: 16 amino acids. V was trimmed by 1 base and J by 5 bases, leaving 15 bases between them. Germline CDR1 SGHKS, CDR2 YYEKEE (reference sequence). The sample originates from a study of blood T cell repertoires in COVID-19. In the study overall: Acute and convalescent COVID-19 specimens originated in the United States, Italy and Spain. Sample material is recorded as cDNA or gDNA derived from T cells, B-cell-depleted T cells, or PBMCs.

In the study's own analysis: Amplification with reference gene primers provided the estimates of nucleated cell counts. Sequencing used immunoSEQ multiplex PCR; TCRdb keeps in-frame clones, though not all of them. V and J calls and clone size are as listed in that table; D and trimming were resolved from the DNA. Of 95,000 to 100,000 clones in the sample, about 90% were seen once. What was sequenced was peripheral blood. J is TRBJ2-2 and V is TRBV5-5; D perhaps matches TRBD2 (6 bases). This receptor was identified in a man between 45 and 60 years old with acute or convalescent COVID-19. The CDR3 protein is CASSLRLLAGTGELFF. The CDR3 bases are TGTGCCAGCAGCTTGCGGTTACTAGCAGGTACCGGGGAGCTGTTTTTT.